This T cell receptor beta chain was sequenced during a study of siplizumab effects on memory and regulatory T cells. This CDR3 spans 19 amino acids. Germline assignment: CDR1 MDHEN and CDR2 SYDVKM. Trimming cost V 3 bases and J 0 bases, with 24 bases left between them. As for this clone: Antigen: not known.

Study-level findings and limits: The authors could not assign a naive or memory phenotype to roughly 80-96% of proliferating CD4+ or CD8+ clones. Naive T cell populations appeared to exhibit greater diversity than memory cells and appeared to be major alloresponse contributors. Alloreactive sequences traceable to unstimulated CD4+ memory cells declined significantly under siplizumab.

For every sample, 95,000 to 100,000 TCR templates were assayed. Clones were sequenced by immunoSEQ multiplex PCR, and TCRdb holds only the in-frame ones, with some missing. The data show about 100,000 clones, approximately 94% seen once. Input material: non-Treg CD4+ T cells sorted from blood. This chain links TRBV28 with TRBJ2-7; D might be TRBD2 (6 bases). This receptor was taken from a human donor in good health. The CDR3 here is CASSFYFGGLPQDSYEQYF. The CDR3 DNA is TGTGCCAGCAGTTTTTATTTTGGGGGACTCCCCCAAGACTCCTACGAGCAGTACTTC.